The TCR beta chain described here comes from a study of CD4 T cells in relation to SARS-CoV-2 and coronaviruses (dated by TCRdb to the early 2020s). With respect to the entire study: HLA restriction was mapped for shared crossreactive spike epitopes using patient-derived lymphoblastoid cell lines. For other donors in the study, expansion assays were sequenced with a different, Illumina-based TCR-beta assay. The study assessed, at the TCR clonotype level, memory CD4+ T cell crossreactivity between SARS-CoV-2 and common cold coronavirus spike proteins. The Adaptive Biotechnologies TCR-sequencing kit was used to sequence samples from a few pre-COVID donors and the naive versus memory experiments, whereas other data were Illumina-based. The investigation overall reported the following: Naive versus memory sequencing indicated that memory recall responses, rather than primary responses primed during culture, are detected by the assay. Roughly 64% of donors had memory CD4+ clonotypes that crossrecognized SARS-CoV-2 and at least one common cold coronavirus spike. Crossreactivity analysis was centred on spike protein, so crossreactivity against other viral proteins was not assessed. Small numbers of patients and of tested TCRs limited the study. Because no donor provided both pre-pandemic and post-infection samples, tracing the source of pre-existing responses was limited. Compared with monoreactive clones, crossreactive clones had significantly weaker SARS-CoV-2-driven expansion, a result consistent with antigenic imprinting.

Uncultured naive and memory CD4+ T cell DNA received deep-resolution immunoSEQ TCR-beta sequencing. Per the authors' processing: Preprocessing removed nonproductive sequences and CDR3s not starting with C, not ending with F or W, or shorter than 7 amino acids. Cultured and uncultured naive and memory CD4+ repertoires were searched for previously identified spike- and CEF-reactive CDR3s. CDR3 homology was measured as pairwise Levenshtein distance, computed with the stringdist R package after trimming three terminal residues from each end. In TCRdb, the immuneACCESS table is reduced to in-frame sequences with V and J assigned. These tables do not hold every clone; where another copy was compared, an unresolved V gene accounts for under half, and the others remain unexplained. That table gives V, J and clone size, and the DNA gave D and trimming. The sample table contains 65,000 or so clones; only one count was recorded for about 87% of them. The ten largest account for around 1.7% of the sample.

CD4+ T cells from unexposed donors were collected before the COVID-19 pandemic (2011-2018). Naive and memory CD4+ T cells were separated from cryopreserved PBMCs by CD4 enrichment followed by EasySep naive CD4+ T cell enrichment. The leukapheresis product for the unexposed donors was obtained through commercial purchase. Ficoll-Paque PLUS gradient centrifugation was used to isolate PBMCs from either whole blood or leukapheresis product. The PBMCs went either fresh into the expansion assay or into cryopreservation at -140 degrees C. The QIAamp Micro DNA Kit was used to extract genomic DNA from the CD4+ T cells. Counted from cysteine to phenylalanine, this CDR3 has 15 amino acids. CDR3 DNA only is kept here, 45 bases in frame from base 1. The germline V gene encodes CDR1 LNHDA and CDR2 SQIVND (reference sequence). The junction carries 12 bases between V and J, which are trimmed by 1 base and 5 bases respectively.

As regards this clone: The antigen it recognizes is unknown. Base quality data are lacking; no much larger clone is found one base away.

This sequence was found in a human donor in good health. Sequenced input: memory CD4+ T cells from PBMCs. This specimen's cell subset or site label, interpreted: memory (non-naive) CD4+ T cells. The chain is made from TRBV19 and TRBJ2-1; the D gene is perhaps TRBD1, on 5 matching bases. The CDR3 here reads CASSIGGANDNEQFF. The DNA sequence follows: TGTGCCAGTAGTATAGGGGGCGCGAATGACAATGAGCAGTTCTTC.